What follows is one T cell receptor (beta chain) and its context. Antigen specificity is unknown. Germline V gene lookup returns CDR1 SNHLY and CDR2 FYNNEI. V lost 7 bases, J lost 5 bases, and 12 bases stayed unmatched. The CDR3 spans 15 residues. In nominal health when sampled, donors likely had unrecorded immune exposures nonetheless. This sample is drawn from a study of cytomegalovirus exposure and HLA in healthy donors. Overall study findings and caveats: TCR beta V- and J-gene trimming, according to a later analysis, was linked to a missense DCLRE1C variant. A classifier reportedly called cytomegalovirus status with high sensitivity and specificity. Immune exposure data for these donors was limited to CMV serostatus.

PCR primers comprised 60 Vbeta and 13 Jbeta primers. TCRdb keeps only in-frame clones here, not all; method: immunoSEQ multiplex PCR. The sample has some 180,000 clones, and its top ten clones hold 6.5%. The chain combines TRBV2 with TRBJ2-5; the match to TRBD1 covers 8 bases. Sequencing used PBMCs. This TCR was recovered from a man aged 30 to 45 in good health and CMV-seronegative. CDR3 in DNA: TGTGCCAGCATGGAGGACAGGGCCGATCAGGAGACCCAGTACTTC. Encoded protein: CASMEDRADQETQYF.